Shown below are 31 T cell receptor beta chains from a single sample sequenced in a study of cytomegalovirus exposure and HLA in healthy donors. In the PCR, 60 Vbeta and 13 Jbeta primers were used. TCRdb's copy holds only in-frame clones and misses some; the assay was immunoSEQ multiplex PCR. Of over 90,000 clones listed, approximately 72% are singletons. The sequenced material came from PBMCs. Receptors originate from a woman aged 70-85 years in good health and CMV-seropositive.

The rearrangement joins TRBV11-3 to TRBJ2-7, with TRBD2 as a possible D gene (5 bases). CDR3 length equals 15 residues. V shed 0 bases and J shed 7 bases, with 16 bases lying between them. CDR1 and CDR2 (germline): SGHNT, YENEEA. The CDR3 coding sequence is TGTGCCAGCAGCTTAGAACGCGGAGCGGTCGGGGAGCAGTACTTC. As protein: CASSLERGAVGEQYF.

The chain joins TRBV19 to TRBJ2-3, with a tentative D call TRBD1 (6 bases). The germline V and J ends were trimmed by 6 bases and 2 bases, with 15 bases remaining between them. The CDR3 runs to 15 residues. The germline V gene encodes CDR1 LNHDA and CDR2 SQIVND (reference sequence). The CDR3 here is CASRNRAFSTDTQYF. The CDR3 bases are TGTGCCAGTAGGAACAGGGCATTTTCCACAGATACGCAGTATTTT.

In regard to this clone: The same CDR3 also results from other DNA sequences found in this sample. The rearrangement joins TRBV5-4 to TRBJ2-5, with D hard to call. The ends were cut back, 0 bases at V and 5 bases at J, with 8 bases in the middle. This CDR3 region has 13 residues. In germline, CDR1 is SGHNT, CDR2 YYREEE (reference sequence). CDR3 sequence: CASSLGSQETQYF. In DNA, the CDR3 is TGTGCCAGCAGCTTGGGGAGTCAGGAGACCCAGTACTTC.

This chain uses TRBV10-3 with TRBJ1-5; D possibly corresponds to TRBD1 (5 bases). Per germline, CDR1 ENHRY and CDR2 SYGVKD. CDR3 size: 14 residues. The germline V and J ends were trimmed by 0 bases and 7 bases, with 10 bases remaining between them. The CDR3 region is CAISESIGGQPQHF. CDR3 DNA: TGTGCCATCAGTGAGTCGATCGGGGGACAGCCCCAGCATTTT.

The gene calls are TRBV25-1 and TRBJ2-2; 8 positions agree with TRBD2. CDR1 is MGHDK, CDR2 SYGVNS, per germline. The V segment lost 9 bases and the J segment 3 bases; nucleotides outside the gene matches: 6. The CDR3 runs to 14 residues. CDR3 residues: CASAPGGDTGELFF. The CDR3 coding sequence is TGTGCCAGTGCGCCGGGAGGGGACACCGGGGAGCTGTTTTTT. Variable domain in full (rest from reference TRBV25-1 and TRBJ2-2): EADIYQTPRYLVIGTGKKITLECSQTMGHDKMYWYQQDPGMELHLIHYSYGVNSTEKGDLSSESTVSRIRTEHFPLTLESARPSHTSQYLCASAPGGDTGELFFGEGSRLTVL.

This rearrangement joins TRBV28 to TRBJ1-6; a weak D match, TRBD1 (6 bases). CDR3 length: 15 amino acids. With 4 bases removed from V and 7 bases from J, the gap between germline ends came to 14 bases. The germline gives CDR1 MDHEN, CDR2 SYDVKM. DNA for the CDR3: TGTGCCAGCAGTTCCTGGACAGACAAAAATTCACCCCTCCACTTT. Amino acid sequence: CASSSWTDKNSPLHF.

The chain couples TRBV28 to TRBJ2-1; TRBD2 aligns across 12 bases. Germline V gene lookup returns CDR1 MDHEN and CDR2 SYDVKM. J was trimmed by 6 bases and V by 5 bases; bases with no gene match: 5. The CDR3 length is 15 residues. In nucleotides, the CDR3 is TGTGCCAGCAGTCCAACTAGCGGGAGGATCAATGAGCAGTTCTTC. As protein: CASSPTSGRINEQFF.

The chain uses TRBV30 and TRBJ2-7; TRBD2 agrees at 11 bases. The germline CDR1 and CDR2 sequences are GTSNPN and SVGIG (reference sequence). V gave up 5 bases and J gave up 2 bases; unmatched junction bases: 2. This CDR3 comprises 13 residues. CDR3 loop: CAWQLAGAYEQYF. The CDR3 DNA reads TGTGCCTGGCAACTAGCGGGAGCCTACGAGCAGTACTTC.

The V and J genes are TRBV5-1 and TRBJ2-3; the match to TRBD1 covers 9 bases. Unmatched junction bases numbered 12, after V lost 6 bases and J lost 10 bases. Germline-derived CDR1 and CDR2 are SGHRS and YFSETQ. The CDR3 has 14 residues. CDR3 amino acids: CASKMGQGSHAQYF. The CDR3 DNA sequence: TGCGCCAGCAAGATGGGACAGGGTTCTCATGCGCAGTATTTT.

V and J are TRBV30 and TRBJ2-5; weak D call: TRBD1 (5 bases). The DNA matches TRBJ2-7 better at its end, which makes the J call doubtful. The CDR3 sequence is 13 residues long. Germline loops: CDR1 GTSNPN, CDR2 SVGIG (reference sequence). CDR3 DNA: TGTGCCTGGAGTAAACAGGTGGGGTACGAGCAGTACTTC. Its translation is CAWSKQVGYEQYF.

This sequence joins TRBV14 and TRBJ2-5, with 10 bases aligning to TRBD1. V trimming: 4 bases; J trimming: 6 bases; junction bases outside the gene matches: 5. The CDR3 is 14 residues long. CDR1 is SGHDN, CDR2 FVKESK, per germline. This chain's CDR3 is CASSLLDRGKTQYF. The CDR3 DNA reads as TGTGCCAGCAGCCTTCTGGACAGGGGGAAGACCCAGTACTTC. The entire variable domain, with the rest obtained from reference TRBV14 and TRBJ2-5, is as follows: EAGVTQFPSHSVIEKGQTVTLRCDPISGHDNLYWYRRVMGKEIKFLLHFVKESKQDESGMPNNRFLAERTGGTYSTLKVQPAELEDSGVYFCASSLLDRGKTQYFGPGTRLLVL.

The CDR3 sequence: CASSSSGLAKNIQYF. The CDR3 coding sequence is TGTGCCAGCAGTAGTAGCGGACTAGCCAAAAACATTCAGTACTTC. The chain recombines TRBV28 with TRBJ2-4, with a tentative D call TRBD2 (6 bases). The germline V gene encodes CDR1 MDHEN and CDR2 SYDVKM. This CDR3 contains 15 residues. Trimming stripped 5 bases from V and 0 bases from J, with 11 bases between. The complete variable domain, with remaining parts taken from reference TRBV28 and TRBJ2-4, reads DVKVTQSSRYLVKRTGEKVFLECVQDMDHENMFWYRQDPGLGLRLIYFSYDVKMKEKGDIPEGYSVSREKKERFSLILESASTNQTSMYLCASSSSGLAKNIQYFGAGTRLSVL.

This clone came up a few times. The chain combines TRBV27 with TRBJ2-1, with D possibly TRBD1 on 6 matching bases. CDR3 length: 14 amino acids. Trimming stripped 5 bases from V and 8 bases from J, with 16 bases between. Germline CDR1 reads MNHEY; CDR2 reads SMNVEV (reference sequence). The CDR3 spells CASSKALHRDEQFF. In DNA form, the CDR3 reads TGTGCCAGCAGTAAGGCCCTCCACAGGGATGAGCAGTTCTTC.

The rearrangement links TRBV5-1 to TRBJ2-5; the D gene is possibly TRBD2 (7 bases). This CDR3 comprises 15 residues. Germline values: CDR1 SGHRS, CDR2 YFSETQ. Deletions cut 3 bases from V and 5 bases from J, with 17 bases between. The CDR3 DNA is TGCGCCAGCAGCTGGAGGGAGGGGGGCCTGGAGACCCAGTACTTC. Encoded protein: CASSWREGGLETQYF.

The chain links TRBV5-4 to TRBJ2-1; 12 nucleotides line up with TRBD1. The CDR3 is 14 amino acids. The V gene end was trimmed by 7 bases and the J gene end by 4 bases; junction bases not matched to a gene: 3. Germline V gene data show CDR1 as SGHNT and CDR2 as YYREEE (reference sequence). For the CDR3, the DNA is TGTGCCAGCGCGGGACAGGGGGCTTACAATGAGCAGTTCTTC. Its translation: CASAGQGAYNEQFF. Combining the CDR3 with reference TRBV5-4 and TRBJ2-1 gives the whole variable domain ETGVTQSPTHLIKTRGQQVTLRCSSQSGHNTVSWYQQALGQGPQFIFQYYREEENGRGNFPPRFSGLQFPNYSSELNVNALELDDSALYLCASAGQGAYNEQFFGPGTRLTVL.

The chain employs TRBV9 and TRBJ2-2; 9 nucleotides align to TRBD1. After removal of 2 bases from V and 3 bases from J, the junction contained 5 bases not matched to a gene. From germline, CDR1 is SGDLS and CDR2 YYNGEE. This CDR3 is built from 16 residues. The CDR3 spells CASSVDRDRDTGELFF. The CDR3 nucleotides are TGTGCCAGCAGCGTCGACCGGGACAGGGACACCGGGGAGCTGTTTTTT.

CDR3 bases: TGCAGCGTCGGGGGACAGATGAACACCGGGGAGCTGTTTTTT. As protein: CSVGGQMNTGELFF. This rearrangement joins TRBV29-1 to TRBJ2-2; a possible D gene is TRBD1 (7 bases). Per germline, CDR1 SQVTM and CDR2 ANQGSEA. V was clipped by 6 bases and J by 1 base, with 12 bases between them. This CDR3 region has 14 residues.

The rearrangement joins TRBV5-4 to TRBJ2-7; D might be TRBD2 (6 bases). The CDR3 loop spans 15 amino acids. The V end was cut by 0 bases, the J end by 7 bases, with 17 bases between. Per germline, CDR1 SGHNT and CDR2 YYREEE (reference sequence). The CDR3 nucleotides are TGTGCCAGCAGCTTGGGATGGTGGGGGGAAGCTGAGCAGTACTTC. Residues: CASSLGWWGEAEQYF.

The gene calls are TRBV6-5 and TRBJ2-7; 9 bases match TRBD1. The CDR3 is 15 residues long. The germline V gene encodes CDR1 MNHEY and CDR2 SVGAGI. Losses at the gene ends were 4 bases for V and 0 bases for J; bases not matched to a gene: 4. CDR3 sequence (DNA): TGTGCCAGCAGTTTCGGGACAGGGCACTCCTACGAGCAGTACTTC. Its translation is CASSFGTGHSYEQYF.

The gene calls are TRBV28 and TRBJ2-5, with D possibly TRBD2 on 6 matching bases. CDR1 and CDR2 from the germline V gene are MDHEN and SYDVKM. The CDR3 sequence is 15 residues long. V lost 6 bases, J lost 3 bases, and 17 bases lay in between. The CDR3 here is CASSLLGGAKETQYF. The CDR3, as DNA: TGTGCCAGCAGCCTCCTAGGAGGGGCCAAAGAGACCCAGTACTTC.

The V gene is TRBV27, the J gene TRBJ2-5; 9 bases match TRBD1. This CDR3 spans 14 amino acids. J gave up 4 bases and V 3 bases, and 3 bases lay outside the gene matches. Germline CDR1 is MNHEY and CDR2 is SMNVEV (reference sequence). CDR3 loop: CASSFSTGGETQYF. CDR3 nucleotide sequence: TGTGCCAGCAGTTTCTCGACAGGGGGAGAGACCCAGTACTTC.

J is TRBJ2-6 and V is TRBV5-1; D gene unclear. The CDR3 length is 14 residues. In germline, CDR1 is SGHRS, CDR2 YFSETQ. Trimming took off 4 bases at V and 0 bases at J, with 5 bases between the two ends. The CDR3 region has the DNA TGCGCCAGCAGCGCGTCCTCTGGGGCCAACGTCCTGACTTTC. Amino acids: CASSASSGANVLTF.

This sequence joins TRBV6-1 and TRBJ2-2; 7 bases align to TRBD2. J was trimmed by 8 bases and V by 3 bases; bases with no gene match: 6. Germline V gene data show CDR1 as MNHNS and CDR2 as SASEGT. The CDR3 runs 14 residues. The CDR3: CASSDPGEGGELFF. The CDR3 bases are TGTGCCAGCAGTGACCCCGGGGAGGGAGGGGAGCTGTTTTTT.

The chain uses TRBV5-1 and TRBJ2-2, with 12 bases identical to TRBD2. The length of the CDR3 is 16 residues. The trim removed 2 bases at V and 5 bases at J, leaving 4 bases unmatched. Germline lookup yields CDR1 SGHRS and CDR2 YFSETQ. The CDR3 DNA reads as TGCGCCAGCAGCTTCGGACTAGCGGGGAAGACCGGGGAGCTGTTTTTT. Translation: CASSFGLAGKTGELFF.

This CDR3 reads CASSARLAGVTRSTDTQYF. CDR3 bases: TGTGCCAGCAGCGCCCGACTAGCGGGGGTAACTAGGAGCACAGATACGCAGTATTTT. The chain recombines TRBV9 with TRBJ2-3; 12 bases match TRBD2. CDR3 length: 19 residues. Per the germline V gene, CDR1 is SGDLS and CDR2 is YYNGEE. Trimming removed 3 bases from V and 0 bases from J; junction bases left unmatched: 11.

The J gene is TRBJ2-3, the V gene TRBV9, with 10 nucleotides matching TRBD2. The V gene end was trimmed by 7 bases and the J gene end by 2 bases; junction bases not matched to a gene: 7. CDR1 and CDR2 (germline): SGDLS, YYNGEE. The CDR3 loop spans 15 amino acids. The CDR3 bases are TGTGCCAGCCAGGTGGGGACTAGCGACACAGATACGCAGTATTTT. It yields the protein CASQVGTSDTDTQYF.

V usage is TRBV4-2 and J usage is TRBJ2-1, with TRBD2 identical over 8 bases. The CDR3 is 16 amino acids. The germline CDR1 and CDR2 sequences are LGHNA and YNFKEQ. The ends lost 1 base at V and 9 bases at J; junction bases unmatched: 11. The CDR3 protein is CASSQALRAGVSEQFF. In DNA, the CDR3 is TGTGCCAGCAGCCAAGCCCTCCGAGCGGGAGTATCTGAGCAGTTCTTC.

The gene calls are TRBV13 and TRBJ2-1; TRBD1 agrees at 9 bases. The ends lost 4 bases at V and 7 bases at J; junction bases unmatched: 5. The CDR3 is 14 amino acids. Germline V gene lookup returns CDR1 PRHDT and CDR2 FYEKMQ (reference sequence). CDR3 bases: TGTGCCAGCAGCTCCCCGACAGGGGGGAATGAGCAGTTCTTC. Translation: CASSSPTGGNEQFF.

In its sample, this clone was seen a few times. As DNA, the CDR3 is TGTGCCAGCAGCTTAATGCCAGAGGGTGAGCAGTTCTTC. It encodes CASSLMPEGEQFF. The genes are TRBV7-3 and TRBJ2-1; possible D gene TRBD2, 5 bases. The CDR3 spans 13 residues. The germline V gene has CDR1 SGHTA and CDR2 FQGTGA. V was pared by 1 base and J by 9 bases, with 10 bases between.

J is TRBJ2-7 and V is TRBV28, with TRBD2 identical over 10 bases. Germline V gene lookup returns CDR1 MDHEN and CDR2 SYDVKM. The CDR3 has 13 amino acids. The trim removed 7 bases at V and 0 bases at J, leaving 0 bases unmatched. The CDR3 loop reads CASTSGGSYEQYF. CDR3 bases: TGTGCCAGCACTAGCGGGGGCTCCTACGAGCAGTACTTC.

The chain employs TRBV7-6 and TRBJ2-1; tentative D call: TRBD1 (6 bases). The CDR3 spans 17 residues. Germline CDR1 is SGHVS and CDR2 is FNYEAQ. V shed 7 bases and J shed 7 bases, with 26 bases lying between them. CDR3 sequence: CASTQGTNTMARNEQFF. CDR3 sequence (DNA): TGTGCCAGCACACAGGGTACTAATACTATGGCCCGTAATGAGCAGTTCTTC.